What follows describes a single T cell receptor (beta chain). Antigen: not known. The PCR ran on 60 Vbeta and 13 Jbeta primers. This table comes from immunoSEQ multiplex PCR, and its TCRdb copy is limited to in-frame clones, with some not included. The sample contains some 71,000 clones, 74% of which appear only once. After removal of 0 bases from V and 7 bases from J, the junction contained 5 bases not matched to a gene. The CDR3 totals 14 residues. CDR1 is SGHRS, CDR2 YFSETQ, per germline. This sample was taken from a study of cytomegalovirus exposure and HLA in healthy donors. Study-wide results and limits: A later analysis reportedly found that, within productive TCRs, an Asian-associated ancestry cluster had fewer N-insertions than the mean observed across the approximately 670 donors. In vitro checks showed that a few CMV-associated chains really do target CMV antigens. With later analysis, a missense DCLRE1C variant became linked to TCR beta V- and J-gene trimming.

Sequencing was done on a sample of PBMCs. The source is a woman aged 25 to 39 in good health and CMV-seropositive. The chain recombines TRBV5-1 with TRBJ2-7, with 9 bases that match TRBD1. In DNA form, the CDR3 reads TGCGCCAGCAGCTTGGCCCTGGACAGGGGAGAGCAGTACTTC. This sequence encodes CASSLALDRGEQYF.